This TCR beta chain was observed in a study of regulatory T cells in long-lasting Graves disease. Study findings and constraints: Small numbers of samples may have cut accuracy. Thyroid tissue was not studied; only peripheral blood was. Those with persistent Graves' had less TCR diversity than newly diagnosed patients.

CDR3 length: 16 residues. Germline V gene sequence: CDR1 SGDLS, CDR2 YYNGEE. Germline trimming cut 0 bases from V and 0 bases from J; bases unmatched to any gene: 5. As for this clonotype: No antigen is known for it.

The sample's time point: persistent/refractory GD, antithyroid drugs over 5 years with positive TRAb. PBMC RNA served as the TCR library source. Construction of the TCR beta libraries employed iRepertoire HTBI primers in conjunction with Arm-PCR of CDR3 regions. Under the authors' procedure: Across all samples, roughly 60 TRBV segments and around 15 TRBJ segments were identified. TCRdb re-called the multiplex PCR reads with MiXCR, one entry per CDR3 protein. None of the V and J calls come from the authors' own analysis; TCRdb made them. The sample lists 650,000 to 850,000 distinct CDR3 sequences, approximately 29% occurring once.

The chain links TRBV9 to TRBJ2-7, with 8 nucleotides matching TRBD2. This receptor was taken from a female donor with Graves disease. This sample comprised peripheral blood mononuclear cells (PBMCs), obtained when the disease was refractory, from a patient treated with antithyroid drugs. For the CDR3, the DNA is TGTGCCAGCAGCGTAGGAGTAGCGGGGTACTCCTACGAGCAGTACTTC. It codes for CASSVGVAGYSYEQYF.